The source of this T cell receptor beta chain is a study of T-cell reconstitution after alpha-beta-depleted transplantation in children. Broader study findings: High day-60 TCRbeta diversity in some patients came from surviving recipient T cells and thymic progenitors.

This clonotype was counted ten times or more. Antigen specificity is unknown. The V and J ends lost 0 bases and 1 base respectively, with 11 bases between them. CDR3 length equals 15 residues. Germline loops: CDR1 DFQATT, CDR2 SNEGSKA (reference sequence). The TCRbeta library incorporated unique molecular identifiers. TCRdb redid the calling of the PCR reads with MiXCR, one entry per CDR3 protein. This table has 480,000 or so distinct CDR3 sequences, more than 9% appearing once. This clonotype originated in a child aged 2-15 years with inherited bone marrow failure, due to receive a stem cell transplant. The chain carries TRBV20-1 and TRBJ2-3; tentatively, D is TRBD2 (5 bases). Sequencing used PBMCs, obtained before TCRalphabeta/CD19-depleted stem cell transplant. The CDR3 DNA sequence: TGCAGTGCTAGAGATCGGAGCGGACGCACAGATACGCAGTATTTT. This codes for CSARDRSGRTDTQYF.